The sequence of this TCR beta chain was determined in a study of blood T cells in healthy people across ages. Whole-study results and caveats: The donors' CMV status was not determined, possibly confounding changes in expanded clonotypes.

About this clonotype itself: Its target is unknown.

A second PCR, run for about 6 to 11 cycles, used a sample-barcoded 5' primer plus a J-beta primer mix. MiXCR was run by TCRdb on the 5' RACE reads, yielding one entry per CDR3 protein. The data show just under 900,000 distinct CDR3 sequences, 29% seen once. About 10 milliliters of peripheral blood were drawn from each donor. The receptor's source is a woman of 80 years or more in good health. Sequencing was done on a sample of blood.

The CDR3 region has the DNA TGTGCCAGCAGAGATTGGGGGAGATGGACTGAAGCTTTCTTT. Encoded protein: CASRDWGRWTEAFF. This rearrangement joins TRBV6-2 or TRBV6-3 to TRBJ1-1; tentatively, D is TRBD1 (5 bases). The CDR3 is 14 residues long. Per germline, CDR1 MNHEY and CDR2 SVGEGT. Deletions cut 6 bases from V and 5 bases from J, with 16 bases between.